What follows are 31 T cell receptor beta chains derived from one specimen sequenced in a study of blood T cells in healthy people across ages. A sample-barcoded 5' primer and a J-beta primer mix were used in a second PCR of roughly 7 to 12 cycles. TCRdb re-called the 5' RACE reads with MiXCR, one entry per CDR3 protein. The sample gives some 710,000 distinct CDR3 sequences, approximately 22% of which show up once; around a fifth is in the top ten. Sequencing used blood. These receptors were collected from a man in his 70s in good health.

Points on this clonotype: A junction end diverges from the germline sequence, so it may reflect a read error. This chain links TRBV6-6 with TRBJ1-3; D gene ambiguous. This CDR3 contains 15 residues. From germline, CDR1 is MNHNY and CDR2 SVGAGI (reference sequence). The CDR3 sequence is CASSPTGKGKNTIYF. In DNA form, the CDR3 reads TGTGCCAGCAGCCCCACGGGGAAGGGAAAAAACACCATATACTTT.

The V call is TRBV12-3 or TRBV12-4, the J call TRBJ2-5; D remains unclear. The CDR3 is 11 residues long. The V end lost 1 base, the J end lost 9 bases, and 6 bases lay between the germline ends. The CDR3 nucleotides are TGTGCCAGCAGTTTAGGTATGGCCCAGTACTTC. Amino acid sequence: CASSLGMAQYF.

The J gene is TRBJ2-3, the V gene TRBV19, with D tentatively TRBD2 (6 bases). V shed 4 bases and J shed 5 bases, with 13 bases lying between them. The germline CDR1 and CDR2 sequences are LNHDA and SQIVND (reference sequence). This CDR3 is 14 amino acids long. The CDR3 DNA sequence: TGTGCCAGTAGTACGACTAGAGCGGTAGATACGCAGTATTTT. Amino acid sequence: CASSTTRAVDTQYF.

This clonotype was counted a few times. V is TRBV5-1 and J is TRBJ2-7, with TRBD1 matching 7 bases. CDR3 length equals 19 residues. V shed 1 base, J shed 0 bases, and the junction held 16 bases outside the gene matches. Germline values: CDR1 SGHRS, CDR2 YFSETQ. CDR3 region: CASSLHPTNTGVLSYEQYF. CDR3 in DNA: TGCGCCAGCAGCTTGCATCCAACTAACACAGGGGTCCTCTCCTACGAGCAGTACTTC.

This CDR3 reads CASRLELNTEAFF. CDR3 nucleotides: TGTGCCAGCAGACTCGAGTTGAACACTGAAGCTTTCTTT. The chain couples TRBV7-3 to TRBJ1-1; no definite D call. Germline V gene data show CDR1 as SGHTA and CDR2 as FQGTGA. The CDR3 loop spans 13 amino acids. Between the trimmed V and J ends, which lost 6 bases and 0 bases, there was a span of 8 bases.

The chain combines TRBV12-3 or TRBV12-4 with TRBJ2-4, with D hard to call. With 4 bases removed from V and 4 bases from J, the gap between germline ends came to 8 bases. The CDR3 contains 13 residues. This CDR3 is CASSWAVKNIQYF. For the CDR3, the DNA is TGTGCCAGCAGTTGGGCAGTTAAAAACATTCAGTACTTC.

This rearrangement joins TRBV11-2 to TRBJ1-2, with D possibly matching TRBD1 (5 bases). The CDR3 has 13 amino acids. Germline values: CDR1 SGHAT, CDR2 FQNNGV. Trimming took 6 bases from V and 3 from J, leaving 11 bases between them. CDR3 loop: CASSRGADYGYTF. As DNA, the CDR3 is TGTGCCAGCAGTCGAGGGGCGGACTATGGCTACACCTTC.

The chain recombines TRBV28 with TRBJ1-3; 8 nucleotides agree with TRBD1. J was trimmed by 5 bases and V by 5 bases; bases with no gene match: 5. CDR1 and CDR2 (germline): MDHEN, SYDVKM. The CDR3 length is 14 residues. CDR3 nucleotide sequence: TGTGCCAGCAGTCAGGGGGCAGGGAGAAACACCATATATTTT. It encodes CASSQGAGRNTIYF.

The sample holds many counts of this clonotype. V gene TRBV20-1 combines with J gene TRBJ2-5; possibly TRBD1 for D (5 bases). CDR3 size: 13 residues. V dropped 4 bases and J dropped 2 bases, with 11 bases sitting between them. The germline V gene has CDR1 DFQATT and CDR2 SNEGSKA (reference sequence). DNA of the CDR3: TGCAGTGCTAAGGCCCCAGGGCAAGAGACCCAGTACTTC. The encoded protein is CSAKAPGQETQYF.

The table lists this clonotype with a few counts. The chain joins TRBV15 to TRBJ2-4, with TRBD1 matching over 8 bases. CDR1 is LNHNV, CDR2 YYDKDF, per germline (reference sequence). With 0 bases clipped from V and 9 bases from J, the junction kept 10 bases outside the gene matches. This CDR3 is built from 16 residues. CDR3 region: CATSREPGQGVFIQYF. The CDR3 nucleotides are TGTGCCACCAGCAGAGAACCCGGACAGGGTGTTTTCATTCAGTACTTC. Full variable domain (remainder filled in from reference TRBV15 and TRBJ2-4): DAMVIQNPRYQVTQFGKPVTLSCSQTLNHNVMYWYQQKSSQAPKLLFHYYDKDFNNEADTPDNFQSRRPNTSFCFLDIRSPGLGDTAMYLCATSREPGQGVFIQYFGAGTRLSVL.

For this clonotype: This may come from a read error, since a much larger clone is one base off. The genes are TRBV20-1 and TRBJ2-5; D gene ambiguous. CDR1 and CDR2 (germline): DFQATT, SNEGSKA (reference sequence). The CDR3 totals 14 residues. Trimming took 7 bases from V and 10 from J, leaving 25 bases between them. The CDR3 coding sequence is TGCAGTGTGGATATTTCTAGGACCCCAGTTATCCAGTACTTC. Translated: CSVDISRTPVIQYF.

In its sample, this clonotype was seen a few times. V is TRBV5-5 and J is TRBJ2-3; the match to TRBD2 covers 9 bases. The V and J ends lost 4 bases and 0 bases, in that order; junction bases with no gene match: 9. This CDR3 is 17 amino acids long. The germline CDR1 and CDR2 sequences are SGHKS and YYEKEE (reference sequence). CDR3 in DNA: TGTGCCAGCAGCCCACCTAGCGGGGAGCTAAGCACAGATACGCAGTATTTT. Translated: CASSPPSGELSTDTQYF.

This clonotype was seen more than once but under ten times. The V gene is TRBV4-2, the J gene TRBJ1-4; 11 nucleotides align to TRBD1. Germline CDR1 LGHNA, CDR2 YNFKEQ. This CDR3 is built from 15 residues. The junction had 2 bases not matched to a gene; V was cut back by 0 bases and J by 8 bases. The CDR3 coding sequence is TGTGCCAGCAGCCAAGAGGGACAGGGGGACGAAAAACTGTTTTTT. Amino acids: CASSQEGQGDEKLFF.

The chain couples TRBV20-1 to TRBJ1-3; maybe TRBD1 (5 bases). The CDR3 covers 16 residues. CDR1 is DFQATT and CDR2 is SNEGSKA in the germline V gene (reference sequence). Trimming cost V 1 base and J 2 bases, with 15 bases left between them. This CDR3 is CSARGLLGDPGNTIYF. The CDR3 DNA reads as TGCAGTGCTAGAGGGCTATTAGGGGACCCTGGAAACACCATATATTTT.

V usage is TRBV4-1 and J usage is TRBJ2-2; D not certain. Looked up from germline, CDR1 is MGHRA and CDR2 is YSYEKL. V was shortened by 2 bases and J by 8 bases, with 12 bases between the two germline ends. The CDR3 contains 14 residues. The CDR3 spells CASSQSEVEGELFF. The CDR3 nucleotides are TGCGCCAGCAGCCAAAGTGAGGTAGAAGGGGAGCTGTTTTTT.

The genes are TRBV29-1 and TRBJ1-4, with unresolved D. The V gene's germline CDR1 is SQVTM and CDR2 ANQGSEA. There are 13 residues in the CDR3. Trimming left V 6 bases short and J 0 bases short, with 8 bases between. The DNA of the CDR3 is TGCAGCGTCACAGCCGCAACTAATGAAAAACTGTTTTTT. It codes for CSVTAATNEKLFF.

The chain combines TRBV5-1 with TRBJ1-1; 7 bases align to TRBD1. Trimming took 4 bases from V and 3 from J; bases not matched to a gene: 12. Per germline, CDR1 SGHRS and CDR2 YFSETQ. The CDR3 spans 16 residues. DNA of the CDR3: TGCGCCAGCAGCAATCGACAGGGATTGGAGTACACTGAAGCTTTCTTT. Protein product: CASSNRQGLEYTEAFF.

This clonotype has more than one count but fewer than ten. The CDR3 is CASRLPVGGELFF. The CDR3 bases are TGTGCCAGCAGACTACCAGTAGGCGGGGAGCTGTTTTTT. The rearrangement uses TRBV6-1 and TRBJ2-2, with no clear D. The CDR3 is 13 residues long. Germline-derived CDR1 and CDR2 are MNHNS and SASEGT. V dropped 6 bases and J dropped 7 bases, with 12 bases sitting between them.

This chain joins TRBV6-5 and TRBJ1-4; no reliable D call. The CDR3 contains 13 residues. The V gene lost 6 bases and the J gene lost 5 bases, with 10 bases spanning the gap. CDR1 MNHEY and CDR2 SVGAGI come from the germline V gene. The CDR3 spells CASSRVQNEKLFF. As DNA, the CDR3 is TGTGCCAGCAGCCGGGTCCAGAATGAAAAACTGTTTTTT.

The chain carries TRBV5-1 and TRBJ1-1; D unclear. The V end was cut by 5 bases, the J end by 0 bases, with 11 bases between. Germline values: CDR1 SGHRS, CDR2 YFSETQ. This CDR3 contains 14 residues. CDR3 nucleotides: TGCGCCAGCAGGTCGAACCAAGTGAACACTGAAGCTTTCTTT. Its protein product is CASRSNQVNTEAFF.

This clonotype appeared many times. The chain recombines TRBV18 with TRBJ1-6; TRBD1 aligns across 9 bases. V gave up 6 bases and J gave up 7 bases; unmatched junction bases: 4. CDR1 is KGHSH, CDR2 LQKENI, per germline. The CDR3 has 14 amino acids. In DNA form, the CDR3 reads TGTGCCAGCTCTCGGGACAGGGAAAATTCACCCCTCCACTTT. It encodes CASSRDRENSPLHF.

The chain joins TRBV4-2 to TRBJ2-7; 7 bases line up with TRBD2. The CDR3 spans 13 residues. V shed 2 bases, J shed 10 bases, and the junction held 8 bases outside the gene matches. The germline CDR1 and CDR2 sequences are LGHNA and YNFKEQ. The DNA of the CDR3 is TGTGCCAGCAGCCAACCTGGGGGGGACTCCCAGTACTTC. This encodes CASSQPGGDSQYF.

This clonotype was observed a few times. The chain links TRBV19 to TRBJ2-1, with 8 bases identical to TRBD1. Per germline, CDR1 LNHDA and CDR2 SQIVND (reference sequence). CDR3 length: 15 amino acids. Unmatched junction bases numbered 12, after V lost 9 bases and J lost 5 bases. The CDR3 sequence is CASDPGTGIHNEQFF. CDR3 nucleotides: TGTGCCAGCGACCCCGGGACAGGAATTCACAATGAGCAGTTCTTC.

V gene TRBV13 combines with J gene TRBJ2-1; 13 bases agree with TRBD2. Per germline, CDR1 PRHDT and CDR2 FYEKMQ (reference sequence). The CDR3 is 17 amino acids. J was trimmed by 2 bases and V by 5 bases; bases with no gene match: 6. The CDR3 protein is CASSPGTSGTTYNEQFF. CDR3 nucleotides: TGTGCCAGCAGCCCTGGGACTAGCGGGACCACCTACAATGAGCAGTTCTTC.

A few counts support this clonotype. The chain joins TRBV20-1 to TRBJ2-1, with D possibly matching TRBD2 (5 bases). V was trimmed by 0 bases and J by 0 bases, leaving 24 bases between them. Germline V CDR1 and CDR2: DFQATT, SNEGSKA (reference sequence). The CDR3 covers 20 residues. The chain's CDR3 is CSARDTLERHFEGSYNEQFF. CDR3 in DNA: TGCAGTGCTAGAGATACTTTGGAAAGGCACTTCGAGGGCTCCTACAATGAGCAGTTCTTC.

This clonotype was found a few times. The V call is TRBV14, the J call TRBJ2-3; TRBD2 matches 10 bases. V lost 3 bases and J lost 3; bases outside the gene matches: 6. The CDR3 loop spans 16 amino acids. Germline V CDR1 and CDR2: SGHDN, FVKESK. The CDR3: CASSHTSGILTDTQYF. The CDR3 region has the DNA TGTGCCAGCAGCCACACTAGCGGGATTTTGACAGATACGCAGTATTTT.

In this sample, this clonotype turned up a few times. This chain joins TRBV29-1 and TRBJ1-1; D not certain. Trimming removed 4 bases at V and 1 base at J, with 10 bases between. CDR1 SQVTM and CDR2 ANQGSEA come from the germline V gene. The CDR3 is 13 amino acids. This chain's CDR3 is CSVAKSPNTEAFF. The CDR3, as DNA: TGCAGCGTTGCAAAATCACCGAACACTGAAGCTTTCTTT.

The J gene is TRBJ1-5, the V gene TRBV10-3; D possibly corresponds to TRBD1 (6 bases). The CDR3 is 14 amino acids. Germline CDR1 reads ENHRY; CDR2 reads SYGVKD. The V gene lost 6 bases and the J gene lost 5 bases, with 14 bases spanning the gap. This chain's CDR3 is CAIRDDRSDQPQHF. The CDR3 DNA is TGTGCCATCAGGGACGACAGGTCCGATCAGCCCCAGCATTTT.

The chain combines TRBV4-1 with TRBJ2-5; 9 bases fit TRBD1. The CDR3 is 16 amino acids. CDR1 is MGHRA and CDR2 is YSYEKL in the germline V gene. With 0 bases clipped from V and 5 bases from J, the junction kept 7 bases outside the gene matches. The CDR3 region has the DNA TGCGCCAGCAGCCAAGATCTGGACAGGGGCCTCGAGACCCAGTACTTC. As protein: CASSQDLDRGLETQYF.

The table lists this clonotype with a few counts. This chain uses TRBV29-1 with TRBJ1-1; 9 bases match TRBD1. With 4 bases clipped from V and 5 bases from J, the junction kept 5 bases outside the gene matches. Germline CDR1 SQVTM, CDR2 ANQGSEA. This CDR3 contains 13 residues. The CDR3 sequence: CSVGTGVYTEAFF. CDR3 nucleotide sequence: TGCAGCGTTGGGACAGGGGTATATACTGAAGCTTTCTTT.

This clonotype came up a few times. The chain joins TRBV7-9 to TRBJ1-4, with D perhaps TRBD1 (5 bases). V was trimmed by 4 bases and J by 5 bases, leaving 14 bases between them. This CDR3 contains 15 residues. CDR1 is SEHNR, CDR2 FQNEAQ, per germline (reference sequence). The CDR3 DNA reads as TGTGCCAGCAGCTCCGGGACTCTTTCCAATGAAAAACTGTTTTTT. As protein: CASSSGTLSNEKLFF.